The clone carrying this T cell receptor (beta chain) was counted many times. Every donor was a healthy Caucasian. These data originate in a study of identical twins. In TCRdb, the 5' RACE reads were re-called with MiXCR into one record per CDR3 protein. This sample has 200,000 to 300,000 distinct CDR3 sequences; 5.5% to 7% occur once, and the top ten carry 3.6%. Looked up from germline, CDR1 is LNHNV and CDR2 is YYDKDF (reference sequence). The CDR3 has 21 residues. The V segment lost 5 bases and the J segment 0 bases; nucleotides outside the gene matches: 18. This sample also appeared in a second study, on yellow fever vaccine responses in identical twins.

The V and J genes are TRBV15 and TRBJ2-1; 11 positions match TRBD2. The specimen was memory (CD45RO+) T cells sorted from blood. The receptor was derived from a woman younger than 30 in good health. CDR3 nucleotide sequence: TGTGCCACCAGCCCTTGGACAACTAGCGGGAGTCCACCGAGCTCCTACAATGAGCAGTTCTTC. Protein product: CATSPWTTSGSPPSSYNEQFF.